This T cell receptor beta chain appears in the sequencing data of a study of shared clonotypes between healthy human individuals. The germline CDR1 and CDR2 sequences are KGHSH and LQKENI. The CDR3 loop spans 14 amino acids. The ends lost 6 bases at V and 0 bases at J; junction bases unmatched: 2. The input for sorted-subset replicate PCRs was approximately 200 ng DNA, 25,000 to 35,000 T cell genomes. The protocol was immunoSEQ multiplex PCR, while the TCRdb copy is restricted to in-frame clones and leaves out a portion. The table lists about 960,000 clones, 76% of them singletons. In its sample, this clone was seen a few times.

V is TRBV18 and J is TRBJ2-1; 7 positions match TRBD2. This TCR came from a man aged 18 to 30 in good health. Sequencing used memory CD4+ T cells sorted from blood. Subset in this sample: CD45RA-negative fraction. The CDR3 DNA reads TGTGCCAGCTCCCGCGGGAGCTCCTACAATGAGCAGTTCTTC. Its translation: CASSRGSSYNEQFF.